This T cell receptor beta chain was observed in a study of blood T cell repertoires in COVID-19 (TCRdb year 2020). For context, the study as a whole: Samples covering the acute and convalescent phases of COVID-19 were provided by collaborators in the United States, Italy and Spain. The material from the prospective study consisted of cDNA or gDNA derived from T cells, B-cell-depleted T cells, or PBMCs. Where available, HLA class I and class II types were taken from metadata supplied by the sample provider and were not determined by assay-based typing. A freely available public database, intended as a resource for researchers studying the immune response to SARS-CoV-2, is where the repertoires were released. Subjects who had been exposed to COVID-19, were actively infected with it, or had recovered from it provided the deeply sampled blood TCRbeta repertoires that made up the dataset. Samples came from the ongoing ImmuneRACE study (first 160 participants) plus 1,254 subjects from 6 global collaborators. A de-identified subject ID, COVID-19 status, age in years and sex were almost always included in the sample metadata.

TCRbeta CDR3 regions were amplified from genomic DNA using the immunoSEQ Assay, a bias-controlled multiplex PCR. Concerning the study's data processing: Nucleated cell counts per sample were estimated from amplification of reference gene primers within the assay. Sequence reads were collapsed and filtered to measure the absolute abundance of every unique TCRbeta CDR3 rearrangement. For each sample, productive Simpson clonality was calculated by taking the square root of Simpson's diversity index across productive rearrangements. Entries here come from immuneACCESS through TCRdb and include only in-frame sequences with V and J called. Some clones fail to appear in such tables; in the studies checked, an unresolved V gene covers under half of the shortfall, and the cause of the remainder is unknown. The V and J calls and the clone size are those of that table, but D and trimming were determined from the DNA. The table for this sample lists about 50,000 clones; approximately 91% of them were counted only once. More than 7.5% of the sample is taken by the ten largest.

Whole blood was collected in K2EDTA tubes by collaborating institutions according to the institutions' own protocols. For TCRbeta analysis, collaborators shipped samples as frozen whole blood, isolated PBMCs, or DNA extracted from either of those sample types. This clone has only one observation. There is no known antigen for this receptor. The input lacks base qualities; no much larger clone sits a single base away. The research as a whole found: Clinical and demographic metadata were provided uncurated, with the amount varying by source and participant.

The V end gives up 1 base and the J end 2 bases, leaving 5 bases in the junction not matched to a gene. The germline V gene encodes CDR1 MGHRA and CDR2 YSYEKL. Its CDR3 holds 16 amino acids, cysteine through phenylalanine. The retained sequence is limited to the CDR3, 48 bases, with the frame set at the first base. The sample was peripheral blood. This receptor was obtained from a woman of 80 years or more with acute or convalescent COVID-19. This chain joins TRBV4-1 to TRBJ2-3, with 8 central nucleotides matching TRBD2. The CDR3: CASSQALAGITDTQYF. The sequence in DNA is TGCGCCAGCAGCCAAGCCTTAGCGGGAATCACAGATACGCAGTATTTT.